The 22 T cell receptor beta chains given below trace back to one sample, sequenced in a study of blood T cells in healthy people across ages. PCR was performed a second time for roughly 7 to 11 cycles using a sample-barcoded 5' primer and a J-beta primer mix. MiXCR was run by TCRdb on the 5' RACE reads, yielding one entry per CDR3 protein. The sample has some 1.5 million distinct CDR3 sequences; 28% are singletons. Sequenced: blood. The origin of the receptors is a woman aged 25 to 45 in good health.

As regards this clonotype: One base away lies a much larger clone, so this may be a sequencing read error. The V gene is TRBV12-3 or TRBV12-4, the J gene TRBJ2-2; TRBD1 matches at 7 bases. The CDR3 consists of 15 residues. J gave up 7 bases and V 5 bases, and 10 bases lay outside the gene matches. CDR3 nucleotide sequence: TGTGCCAGCAGTACCCTACTTAGGGGGCTCGGGGAGCTGTTTTTT. Amino acids: CASSTLLRGLGELFF.

This clonotype turned up a few times. The gene calls are TRBV9 and TRBJ2-3; tentative D call: TRBD2 (5 bases). Looked up from germline, CDR1 is SGDLS and CDR2 is YYNGEE. This CDR3 spans 16 amino acids. V lost 0 bases to trimming and J lost 5 bases, with 16 bases between them. The DNA of the CDR3 is TGTGCCAGCAGCGTAGAGCTAGGCCGCCGGGGAGATACGCAGTATTTT. This gives the protein CASSVELGRRGDTQYF. Full variable domain (outside the CDR3, taken from reference TRBV9 and TRBJ2-3): DSGVTQTPKHLITATGQRVTLRCSPRSGDLSVYWYQQSLDQGLQFLIQYYNGEERAKGNILERFSAQQFPDLHSELNLSSLELGDSALYFCASSVELGRRGDTQYFGPGTRLTVL.

This chain uses TRBV7-2 with TRBJ1-5, with a possible D match to TRBD1 (5 bases). Germline assignment: CDR1 SGHTA and CDR2 FQGNSA. This CDR3 is built from 14 residues. V gave up 1 base and J gave up 8 bases, with 12 bases separating them. DNA of the CDR3: TGTGCCAGCAGCTTAGTGGCCGGGGGGGAGCCCCAGCATTTT. This sequence encodes CASSLVAGGEPQHF.

This chain links TRBV5-1 with TRBJ2-2; TRBD1 matches at 10 bases. Losses at the gene ends were 2 bases for V and 7 bases for J; bases not matched to a gene: 8. Germline V gives CDR1 SGHRS, CDR2 YFSETQ. This CDR3 has 16 amino acids. This CDR3 reads CASSLPGQGILGELFF. Written as DNA, the CDR3 is TGCGCCAGCAGCTTACCGGGACAGGGGATTCTCGGGGAGCTGTTTTTT.

This chain links TRBV28 with TRBJ2-7; possible D gene TRBD2, 6 bases. Germline CDR1 and CDR2: MDHEN and SYDVKM. CDR3 size: 18 residues. Trimming cost V 2 bases and J 0 bases, with 20 bases left between them. The CDR3 protein is CASSLNLIRQTSSYEQYF. The CDR3, as DNA: TGTGCCAGCAGTTTAAACCTCATCCGACAGACTAGCTCCTACGAGCAGTACTTC.

The chain employs TRBV11-3 and TRBJ2-2; no reliable D call. The V end was cut by 5 bases, the J end by 6 bases, with 16 bases between. The CDR3 contains 15 residues. Germline V gives CDR1 SGHNT, CDR2 YENEEA. The CDR3 bases are TGTGCCAGCAGCCAGATCAACAGCGAGGCCGGGGAGCTGTTTTTT. It is translated as CASSQINSEAGELFF. The whole variable domain, remainder taken from reference TRBV11-3 and TRBJ2-2, is EAGVVQSPRYKIIEKKQPVAFWCNPISGHNTLYWYLQNLGQGPELLIRYENEEAVDDSQLPKDRFSAERLKGVDSTLKIQPAELGDSAVYLCASSQINSEAGELFFGEGSRLTVL.

As concerns this clonotype: At one end, the junction sequence differs from germline, possibly due to a read error. V is TRBV29-1 and J is TRBJ2-3; D might be TRBD2 (5 bases). This CDR3 comprises 13 residues. Germline CDR1 and CDR2: SQVTM and ANQGSEA. The CDR3 coding sequence is TGCAGCGTTGAAGCGGGGAGCATAGATACGCAGTATTTT. Residues: CSVEAGSIDTQYF.

The genes are TRBV4-3 and TRBJ2-5, with D possibly being TRBD2 (5 bases). CDR3 length equals 18 residues. Trimming removed 0 bases from V and 4 bases from J, with 21 bases in between. Germline-derived CDR1 and CDR2 are LGHNA and YSLEER. CDR3 sequence: CASSQDSALDWKAETQYF. CDR3 DNA: TGCGCCAGCAGCCAAGATTCGGCTTTGGACTGGAAGGCAGAGACCCAGTACTTC.

This clonotype was recorded a few times. Given a much more abundant clone one base away, this may be a read error. The chain uses TRBV5-8 and TRBJ2-5; no firm D call. The CDR3 has 14 residues. Germline V gene data show CDR1 as SGHTS and CDR2 as YDEGEE. For the CDR3, the DNA is TGTGCCGGCAGTTTGAGGTTGAGGCAGGAGACCCAGTACTTC. Its protein is CAGSLRLRQETQYF.

The V and J genes are TRBV29-1 and TRBJ1-5; a possible D gene is TRBD1 (5 bases). Germline CDR1 reads SQVTM; CDR2 reads ANQGSEA. The CDR3 has 14 amino acids. V was shortened by 4 bases and J by 0 bases, with 10 bases between the two germline ends. DNA for the CDR3: TGCAGCGTTGCGGCAGGGAATAGCAATCAGCCCCAGCATTTT. This gives the protein CSVAAGNSNQPQHF.

Ten or more counts support this clonotype. CDR3 sequence reads: CSARDPGYQETQYF. Here the CDR3 DNA reads TGCAGTGCTAGAGATCCGGGGTACCAAGAGACCCAGTACTTC. The chain is built from TRBV20-1 and TRBJ2-5, with D possibly matching TRBD2 (5 bases). The V gene's germline CDR1 is DFQATT and CDR2 SNEGSKA (reference sequence). The CDR3 spans 14 residues. V was shortened by 0 bases and J by 0 bases, with 8 bases between the two germline ends.

A word on this clonotype: This may stem from a read error, because a much larger clone lies one nucleotide away. The J gene is TRBJ2-1, the V gene TRBV6-4; D gene uncertain. Germline V CDR1 and CDR2: MRHNA, SNTAGT. V lost 5 bases to trimming and J lost 11 bases, with 19 bases between them. The CDR3 runs 14 residues. The CDR3 loop reads CASSSVGDLGKQFF. The CDR3 DNA reads as TGTGCCAGCAGTTCTGTGGGTGATCTCGGTAAGCAGTTCTTC.

As for this clonotype: At one end the junction does not follow the germline gene, possibly because of a read error. The chain carries TRBV3-1 and TRBJ2-1, with 10 bases that match TRBD2. The germline V gene has CDR1 LGHDT and CDR2 YNNKEL (reference sequence). This CDR3 is built from 18 residues. The CDR3, as DNA: TGTGCCGGCAGCCAAGCTTCAACCCTAGCGGGAGTTTACAATGAGCAGTTCTTC. Translating it yields CAGSQASTLAGVYNEQFF.

The V call is TRBV6-6, the J call TRBJ2-1; D is undetermined. The CDR3 length is 15 residues. Trimming took 2 bases from V and 4 from J, leaving 12 bases between them. CDR1 is MNHNY and CDR2 is SVGAGI in the germline V gene (reference sequence). Here the CDR3 DNA reads TGTGCCAGCAGTTACCCCCTGGGGTTTTACAATGAGCAGTTCTTC. Protein product: CASSYPLGFYNEQFF.

This rearrangement joins TRBV7-2 to TRBJ1-2, with D tentatively TRBD1 (6 bases). With 3 bases removed from V and 8 bases from J, the gap between germline ends came to 13 bases. The CDR3 spans 13 residues. The germline CDR1 and CDR2 sequences are SGHTA and FQGNSA. The CDR3 DNA reads as TGTGCCAGCAGCTTCGGGGGGGGCGTAGGCTACACCTTC. It yields the protein CASSFGGGVGYTF.

CDR3 residues: CASSFLIGRGNTEAFF. CDR3 coding DNA: TGTGCCAGCAGCTTCCTAATCGGACGGGGGAACACTGAAGCTTTCTTT. The V gene is TRBV7-2, the J gene TRBJ1-1, with no clear D. CDR1 SGHTA and CDR2 FQGNSA come from the germline V gene. The CDR3 is made up of 16 amino acids. With 3 bases removed from V and 1 base from J, the gap between germline ends came to 15 bases. The complete variable domain, with remaining parts taken from reference TRBV7-2 and TRBJ1-1, reads GAGVSQSPSNKVTEKGKDVELRCDPISGHTALYWYRQSLGQGLEFLIYFQGNSAPDKSGLPSDRFSAERTGGSVSTLTIQRTQQEDSAVYLCASSFLIGRGNTEAFFGQGTRLTVV.

V and J are TRBV20-1 and TRBJ1-3; D ambiguous. The CDR3 consists of 14 residues. Per the germline V gene, CDR1 is DFQATT and CDR2 is SNEGSKA (reference sequence). V lost 0 bases to trimming and J lost 4 bases, with 10 bases between them. The CDR3 DNA reads as TGCAGTGCTAGAGATCCCCTGTCCGGAAACACCATATATTTT. Protein product: CSARDPLSGNTIYF.

The chain is built from TRBV24-1 and TRBJ2-5, with 7 bases aligning to TRBD2. V was clipped by 6 bases and J by 4 bases; unmatched bases: 13. Germline-derived CDR1 and CDR2 are KGHDR and SFDVKD. CDR3 length: 16 residues. The CDR3 sequence: CATSPGGSGRLETQYF. The CDR3, as DNA: TGTGCCACCAGTCCCGGGGGGTCGGGGCGGTTAGAGACCCAGTACTTC.

This clonotype was picked up a small number of times. This chain links TRBV2 with TRBJ2-1; the D gene is possibly TRBD2 (6 bases). This CDR3 spans 15 amino acids. Germline CDR1 is SNHLY and CDR2 is FYNNEI. Trimming pared 1 base from V and 3 bases from J, leaving 10 bases between. Here the CDR3 DNA reads TGTGCCAGCAGTGAAGGGGCGGGGCGCTACAATGAGCAGTTCTTC. Its translation: CASSEGAGRYNEQFF.

This clonotype has ten or more counts. CDR3 sequence: CASSSLGTYNEQFF. CDR3 nucleotides: TGTGCCAGCAGTTCCCTAGGGACCTACAATGAGCAGTTCTTC. The chain combines TRBV27 with TRBJ2-1; D call uncertain. This CDR3 region has 14 residues. V was clipped by 4 bases and J by 2 bases, with 9 bases between them. Germline values: CDR1 MNHEY, CDR2 SMNVEV (reference sequence).

This clonotype was counted a few times. The V gene is TRBV10-3, the J gene TRBJ2-7; D perhaps matches TRBD1 (5 bases). Germline assignment: CDR1 ENHRY and CDR2 SYGVKD. There are 12 residues in the CDR3. V was shortened by 6 bases and J by 2 bases, with 8 bases between the two germline ends. CDR3 DNA: TGTGCCATCAGAGACAGTACCTACGAGCAGTACTTC. It encodes CAIRDSTYEQYF.

As regards this clonotype: A much larger clone lies one base from this, so it may be a read error. The CDR3, as DNA: TGTGCCAGCATCCACCGGGACAGGGGGAAATACGAGCAGTACTTC. This codes for CASIHRDRGKYEQYF. The chain couples TRBV11-2 to TRBJ2-7; TRBD1 aligns across 11 bases. Germline loops: CDR1 SGHAT, CDR2 FQNNGV. Trimming removed 7 bases from V and 4 bases from J; junction bases left unmatched: 9. The CDR3 has 15 residues. Based on the CDR3 plus reference TRBV11-2 and TRBJ2-7, the full variable domain is EAGVAQSPRYKIIEKRQSVAFWCNPISGHATLYWYQQILGQGPKLLIQFQNNGVVDDSQLPKDRFSAERLKGVDSTLKIQPAKLEDSAVYLCASIHRDRGKYEQYFGPGTRLTVT.